These 25 T cell receptor beta chains were all obtained from the same sample, sequenced in a study of shared clonotypes between healthy human individuals. Naive CD8 cells were CD45RO-negative, positively selected for CCR7, excluding terminally differentiated effector memory CD45RA+ cells. Clones were sequenced by immunoSEQ multiplex PCR, and TCRdb holds only the in-frame ones, with some missing. The table records hundreds of thousands of clones, about 91% of them present only once. The material sequenced was naive CD8+ T cells sorted from blood. The receptors were gathered from a man aged 30 to 45 in good health.

As for this clone: A far larger clone is a single base away, which makes a read error likely. The chain is built from TRBV28 and TRBJ1-2; D is uncertain. CDR3 length: 11 amino acids. Germline CDR1 is MDHEN and CDR2 is SYDVKM. CDR3 DNA: TGTTCCAGCAGTTCAAACTATGGCTACACCTTC. Its translation: CSSSSNYGYTF.

V and J are TRBV4-3 and TRBJ2-7; 7 nucleotides agree with TRBD1. With V trimmed by 6 bases and J by 5 bases, 4 bases remained unmatched. CDR1 is LGHNA and CDR2 is YSLEER in the germline V gene. This CDR3 is 12 amino acids long. The CDR3 loop reads CASSNRGHEQYF. CDR3 sequence (DNA): TGCGCCAGCAGTAACAGGGGCCACGAGCAGTACTTC.

The gene calls are TRBV27 and TRBJ1-2, with 9 bases matching TRBD1. Germline CDR1 and CDR2: MNHEY and SMNVEV (reference sequence). V was clipped by 6 bases and J by 3 bases; unmatched bases: 5. This CDR3 has 14 residues. DNA of the CDR3: TGTGCCAGCAGCAGGGACAGGGTATACTATGGCTACACCTTC. This codes for CASSRDRVYYGYTF.

Here the CDR3 reads CASSLHRRGNEQFF. The CDR3 DNA sequence: TGTGCCAGCAGTCTCCATAGGAGGGGCAATGAGCAGTTCTTC. The J gene is TRBJ2-1, the V gene TRBV28, with a tentative D call TRBD2 (6 bases). The V end was cut by 5 bases, the J end by 6 bases, with 14 bases between. CDR3 length equals 14 residues. Germline-derived CDR1 and CDR2 are MDHEN and SYDVKM.

The V and J genes are TRBV13 and TRBJ2-6; the D gene is possibly TRBD1 (6 bases). V shed 6 bases and J shed 1 base, with 13 bases lying between them. There are 16 residues in the CDR3. Germline V gene lookup returns CDR1 PRHDT and CDR2 FYEKMQ (reference sequence). The CDR3 loop is CASRHLQGSGANVLTF. CDR3 coding DNA: TGTGCCAGCAGGCATTTACAGGGATCTGGGGCCAACGTCCTGACTTTC.

The V gene is TRBV5-1, the J gene TRBJ2-1; 9 nucleotides align to TRBD2. Trimming at V came to 6 bases and at J to 5 bases, leaving 9 bases not matched to a gene. The CDR3 totals 15 residues. Germline CDR1 reads SGHRS; CDR2 reads YFSETQ. In DNA form, the CDR3 reads TGCGCCAGCACTCATGGCGGGAGGGCCGACAATGAGCAGTTCTTC. As protein: CASTHGGRADNEQFF. The full variable domain, completed using reference TRBV5-1 and TRBJ2-1, is KAGVTQTPRYLIKTRGQQVTLSCSPISGHRSVSWYQQTPGQGLQFLFEYFSETQRNKGNFPGRFSGRQFSNSRSEMNVSTLELGDSALYLCASTHGGRADNEQFFGPGTRLTVL.

The chain's CDR3 is CASSLGPWNNEQFF. DNA of the CDR3: TGCGCCAGCAGCTTGGGGCCCTGGAACAATGAGCAGTTCTTC. The chain joins TRBV5-1 to TRBJ2-1; D is unresolved. Looked up from germline, CDR1 is SGHRS and CDR2 is YFSETQ. V gave up 0 bases and J gave up 5 bases, with 9 bases separating them. The CDR3 runs 14 residues.

This chain links TRBV7-6 with TRBJ2-7; no clear D. Germline V lookup: CDR1 SGHVS, CDR2 FNYEAQ. The germline V and J ends were trimmed by 1 base and 0 bases, with 7 bases remaining between them. This CDR3 spans 14 amino acids. This chain's CDR3 is CASSLGKNSYEQYF. CDR3 nucleotide sequence: TGTGCCAGCAGCTTAGGTAAAAACTCCTACGAGCAGTACTTC.

The chain has TRBV27 and TRBJ2-2; D is perhaps TRBD1 (6 bases). Germline V lookup: CDR1 MNHEY, CDR2 SMNVEV (reference sequence). Trimming removed 5 bases from V and 6 bases from J, with 10 bases in between. The CDR3 has 13 residues. CDR3 in amino acids: CASSLQGSGELFF. For the CDR3, the DNA is TGTGCCAGCAGTCTACAGGGCTCCGGGGAGCTGTTTTTT.

The rearrangement joins TRBV9 to TRBJ1-2, with 7 bases identical to TRBD1. V lost 5 bases, J lost 0 bases, and 10 bases stayed unmatched. This CDR3 contains 16 residues. The germline gives CDR1 SGDLS, CDR2 YYNGEE. CDR3 sequence: CASRLEGAKANYGYTF. The CDR3 DNA follows: TGTGCCAGCAGACTAGAGGGGGCAAAGGCTAACTATGGCTACACCTTC.

This clone is a singleton in its sample. J is TRBJ2-2 and V is TRBV11-3, with D possibly being TRBD1 (5 bases). Germline V gene sequence: CDR1 SGHNT, CDR2 YENEEA. The CDR3 contains 16 residues. The ends were cut back, 0 bases at V and 6 bases at J, with 14 bases in the middle. CDR3 loop: CASSLDLGRGAGELFF. CDR3 coding DNA: TGTGCCAGCAGCTTAGACCTGGGAAGGGGCGCCGGGGAGCTGTTTTTT.

The chain recombines TRBV7-9 with TRBJ2-1; D may be TRBD2 (6 bases). This CDR3 comprises 11 residues. Looked up from germline, CDR1 is SEHNR and CDR2 is FQNEAQ (reference sequence). Trimming cost V 8 bases and J 7 bases, with 9 bases left between them. CDR3 protein: CASPGGNEQFF. The CDR3 DNA is TGTGCCAGCCCCGGGGGAAATGAGCAGTTCTTC.

The genes are TRBV4-1 and TRBJ1-1, with TRBD1 matching over 7 bases. Looked up from germline, CDR1 is MGHRA and CDR2 is YSYEKL. CDR3 length equals 17 residues. V lost 0 bases and J lost 2; bases outside the gene matches: 9. The CDR3 DNA is TGCGCCAGCAGCCAAGAATCTCGACAGGGCGCAAACACTGAAGCTTTCTTT. Its protein product is CASSQESRQGANTEAFF.

The V gene is TRBV6-1, the J gene TRBJ2-7; 7 bases map to TRBD1. Germline V gene sequence: CDR1 MNHNS, CDR2 SASEGT. Germline trimming cut 4 bases from V and 3 bases from J; bases unmatched to any gene: 6. CDR3 length: 14 amino acids. The CDR3 region is CASSVRGPSYEQYF. The DNA for the CDR3 is TGTGCCAGCAGTGTTAGGGGGCCGAGCTACGAGCAGTACTTC.

The chain couples TRBV7-2 to TRBJ1-5; D is undetermined. Germline CDR1 and CDR2: SGHTA and FQGNSA. CDR3 length equals 15 residues. Trimming took off 5 bases at V and 1 base at J, with 12 bases between the two ends. The CDR3 DNA is TGTGCCAGCAGCCTCAACGACCTGAGCAATCAGCCCCAGCATTTT. Translation: CASSLNDLSNQPQHF.

The genes are TRBV7-9 and TRBJ2-3; TRBD2 might be the D (5 bases). There are 15 residues in the CDR3. Germline lookup yields CDR1 SEHNR and CDR2 FQNEAQ (reference sequence). V was pared by 5 bases and J by 1 base, with 13 bases between. CDR3 bases: TGTGCCAGCAGCCATATCGTCGGGGGCACAGATACGCAGTATTTT. Protein: CASSHIVGGTDTQYF. The full variable domain, with the rest looked up from reference TRBV7-9 and TRBJ2-3, is DTGVSQNPRHKITKRGQNVTFRCDPISEHNRLYWYRQTLGQGPEFLTYFQNEAQLEKSRLLSDRFSAERPKGSFSTLEIQRTEQGDSAMYLCASSHIVGGTDTQYFGPGTRLTVL.

The chain combines TRBV5-6 with TRBJ2-7; the D is unclear. Germline V gene sequence: CDR1 SGHDT, CDR2 YYEEEE. Trimming shortened V by 2 bases and J by 3 bases, and 6 bases separated the two germline ends. The CDR3 covers 12 residues. CDR3 region: CASSFMNYEQYF. The CDR3 DNA reads TGTGCCAGCAGCTTTATGAACTACGAGCAGTACTTC.

The J gene is TRBJ2-2, the V gene TRBV4-2; D call uncertain. CDR1 is LGHNA and CDR2 is YNFKEQ in the germline V gene. V was trimmed by 2 bases and J by 7 bases, leaving 8 bases between them. The CDR3 length is 13 residues. Here the CDR3 reads CASSQIEDGELFF. For the CDR3, the DNA is TGTGCCAGCAGCCAAATCGAAGACGGGGAGCTGTTTTTT.

In nucleotides, the CDR3 is TGTGCCAGCAGCTTGGCAGGGGGCGAAGAGCAGTTCTTC. Translation gives CASSLAGGEEQFF. V usage is TRBV5-4 and J usage is TRBJ2-1; 8 positions agree with TRBD1. Unmatched junction bases numbered 3, after V lost 0 bases and J lost 10 bases. Germline V gives CDR1 SGHNT, CDR2 YYREEE (reference sequence). There are 13 residues in the CDR3.

The chain links TRBV7-9 to TRBJ1-1; unclear D gene. Germline V gene sequence: CDR1 SEHNR, CDR2 FQNEAQ (reference sequence). V lost 5 bases to trimming and J lost 6 bases, with 7 bases between them. CDR3 length: 11 amino acids. DNA of the CDR3: TGTGCCAGCAGCCGAGGCCCTGAAGCTTTCTTT. Protein: CASSRGPEAFF.

This rearrangement joins TRBV19 to TRBJ2-1; D unresolved. Germline V CDR1 and CDR2: LNHDA, SQIVND (reference sequence). This CDR3 has 14 amino acids. Trimming cost V 5 bases and J 0 bases, with 8 bases left between them. This CDR3 is CASSLMSSYNEQFF. CDR3 DNA sequence: TGTGCCAGTAGTCTGATGAGCTCCTACAATGAGCAGTTCTTC.

The rearrangement uses TRBV5-1 and TRBJ2-7; a weak D match, TRBD1 (6 bases). Trimming shortened V by 4 bases and J by 0 bases, and 14 bases separated the two germline ends. This CDR3 contains 15 residues. Germline V gene lookup returns CDR1 SGHRS and CDR2 YFSETQ. CDR3 loop: CASSRGSTGSYEQYF. As DNA, the CDR3 is TGCGCCAGCAGCAGGGGGTCGACAGGCTCCTACGAGCAGTACTTC.

The chain combines TRBV30 with TRBJ2-7, with D perhaps matching TRBD1 (5 bases). CDR3 length equals 13 residues. Per germline, CDR1 GTSNPN and CDR2 SVGIG (reference sequence). V was cut by 5 bases and J by 5 bases, with 16 bases left in between. In DNA, the CDR3 is TGTGCCTGGTCACTACAGGAGATAAACGAGCAGTACTTC. It specifies CAWSLQEINEQYF. Together with reference TRBV30 and TRBJ2-7, the CDR3 gives the full variable domain: SQTIHQWPATLVQPVGSPLSLECTVEGTSNPNLYWYRQAAGRGLQLLFYSVGIGQISSEVPQNLSASRPQDRQFILSSKKLLLSDSGFYLCAWSLQEINEQYFGPGTRLTVT.

The gene calls are TRBV19 and TRBJ2-3; TRBD2 matches at 9 bases. The germline V gene has CDR1 LNHDA and CDR2 SQIVND (reference sequence). The CDR3 is 15 residues long. The junction had 7 bases not matched to a gene; V was cut back by 7 bases and J by 2 bases. For the CDR3, the DNA is TGTGCCAGTACCGGGACTAGCTCACTCACAGATACGCAGTATTTT. Translation gives CASTGTSSLTDTQYF.

The J gene is TRBJ2-1, the V gene TRBV9; D is undetermined. CDR1 is SGDLS, CDR2 YYNGEE, per germline. The CDR3 loop spans 16 amino acids. Trimming took off 0 bases at V and 2 bases at J, with 12 bases between the two ends. CDR3 nucleotides: TGTGCCAGCAGCGTAGCTCCGGAAGAAACCTACAATGAGCAGTTCTTC. Residues: CASSVAPEETYNEQFF.